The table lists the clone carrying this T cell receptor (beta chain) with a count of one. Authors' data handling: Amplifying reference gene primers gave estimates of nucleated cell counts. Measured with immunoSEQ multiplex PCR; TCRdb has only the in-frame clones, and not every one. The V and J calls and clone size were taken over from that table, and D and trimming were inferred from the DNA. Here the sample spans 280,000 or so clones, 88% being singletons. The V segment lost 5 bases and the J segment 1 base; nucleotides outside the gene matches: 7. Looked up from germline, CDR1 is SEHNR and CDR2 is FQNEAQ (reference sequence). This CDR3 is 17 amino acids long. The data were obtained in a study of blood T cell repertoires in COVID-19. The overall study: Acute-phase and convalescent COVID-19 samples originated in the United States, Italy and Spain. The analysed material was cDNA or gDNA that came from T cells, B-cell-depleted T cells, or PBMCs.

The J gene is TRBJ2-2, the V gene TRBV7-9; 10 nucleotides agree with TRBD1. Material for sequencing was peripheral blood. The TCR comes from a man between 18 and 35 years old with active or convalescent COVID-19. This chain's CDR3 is CASSPQGTGVNTGELFF. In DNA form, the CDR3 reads TGTGCCAGCAGCCCCCAGGGGACAGGGGTGAACACCGGGGAGCTGTTTTTT.